The 10 T cell receptor beta chains below were found in one sample sequenced in a study of control samples from healthy donors and cancer patients. Profiling relied on immunoSEQ multiplex PCR, and the TCRdb table lists in-frame clones only, not all of them. The sample has 190,000 or so clones; around 93% are singletons. The specimen sequenced was blood. The receptors stem from a man younger than 30 in good health.

The chain carries TRBV19 and TRBJ1-5; 7 nucleotides align to TRBD1. Germline trimming cut 7 bases from V and 7 bases from J; bases unmatched to any gene: 7. CDR1 is LNHDA, CDR2 SQIVND, per germline (reference sequence). CDR3 length: 13 amino acids. In DNA, the CDR3 is TGTGCCAGTACCTTGACAGGGAAACAGCCCCAGCATTTT. Its translation is CASTLTGKQPQHF.

The J gene is TRBJ2-7, the V gene TRBV5-4, with D maybe TRBD2 (7 bases). The CDR3 is 14 residues long. The germline gives CDR1 SGHNT, CDR2 YYREEE (reference sequence). V gave up 4 bases and J gave up 7 bases, with 18 bases separating them. The CDR3 spells CASSGGGTRREQYF. The CDR3 nucleotides are TGTGCCAGCAGCGGGGGGGGGACAAGAAGGGAGCAGTACTTC. Variable domain in full (rest from reference TRBV5-4 and TRBJ2-7): ETGVTQSPTHLIKTRGQQVTLRCSSQSGHNTVSWYQQALGQGPQFIFQYYREEENGRGNFPPRFSGLQFPNYSSELNVNALELDDSALYLCASSGGGTRREQYFGPGTRLTVT.

The V and J genes are TRBV5-4 and TRBJ2-5; 7 bases agree with TRBD2. The CDR3 contains 15 residues. V gave up 2 bases and J gave up 2 bases; unmatched junction bases: 6. In germline, CDR1 is SGHNT, CDR2 YYREEE (reference sequence). CDR3 bases: TGTGCCAGCAGCTTAAACGGGGGGTTACAAGAGACCCAGTACTTC. The encoded protein is CASSLNGGLQETQYF.

This clone was observed a few times. The rearrangement joins TRBV19 to TRBJ2-2; D possibly corresponds to TRBD1 (5 bases). The V and J ends lost 6 bases and 1 base respectively, with 15 bases between them. Germline CDR1 reads LNHDA; CDR2 reads SQIVND (reference sequence). CDR3 size: 16 residues. CDR3 sequence reads: CASSLLGQGNTGELFF. CDR3 DNA sequence: TGTGCCAGTAGCTTACTCGGCCAGGGGAACACCGGGGAGCTGTTTTTT.

The chain has TRBV11-1 and TRBJ1-4, with 7 bases fitting TRBD1. The length of the CDR3 is 16 residues. Germline V gene sequence: CDR1 SGHAT, CDR2 FQDESV (reference sequence). Trimming at V came to 5 bases and at J to 0 bases, leaving 6 bases not matched to a gene. The CDR3 loop reads CASSPKQGTTNEKLFF. DNA for the CDR3: TGTGCCAGCAGCCCAAAACAGGGGACAACTAATGAAAAACTGTTTTTT.

The rearrangement uses TRBV5-5 and TRBJ1-1; D not resolved. Germline loops: CDR1 SGHKS, CDR2 YYEKEE (reference sequence). The V end lost 1 base, the J end lost 7 bases, and 17 bases lay between the germline ends. The CDR3 has 15 residues. In DNA, the CDR3 is TGTGCCAGCAGCTTGATGGGGTCTGGAGGCTTTGAAGCTTTCTTT. Translated, it gives CASSLMGSGGFEAFF.

V and J are TRBV5-1 and TRBJ2-3; 11 bases line up with TRBD1. The CDR3 is 15 residues long. V lost 4 bases to trimming and J lost 4 bases; unmatched junction nucleotides: 5. The germline V gene has CDR1 SGHRS and CDR2 YFSETQ. CDR3 in DNA: TGCGCCAGCAGCGGGGACAGGGGGTCCCCAGATACGCAGTATTTT. Amino acids: CASSGDRGSPDTQYF.

The chain links TRBV7-9 to TRBJ2-2; D possibly matches TRBD1 or TRBD2 (5 bases each). Trimming took off 5 bases at V and 6 bases at J, with 16 bases between the two ends. Germline-derived CDR1 and CDR2 are SEHNR and FQNEAQ (reference sequence). This CDR3 is 15 amino acids long. The CDR3 protein is CASSEGITQAGELFF. CDR3 DNA: TGTGCCAGCAGCGAGGGTATAACACAGGCCGGGGAGCTGTTTTTT.

This sequence joins TRBV4-1 and TRBJ2-7, with a weak D call TRBD1 (6 bases). Trimming shortened V by 0 bases and J by 0 bases, and 12 bases separated the two germline ends. The germline V gene encodes CDR1 MGHRA and CDR2 YSYEKL. This CDR3 has 16 amino acids. The CDR3 coding sequence is TGCGCCAGCAGCCAAGATTTAACAGGGAGCTCCTACGAGCAGTACTTC. Translation gives CASSQDLTGSSYEQYF.

The V and J genes are TRBV2 and TRBJ1-2; 9 nucleotides align to TRBD1. Trimming at V came to 6 bases and at J to 6 bases, leaving 5 bases not matched to a gene. The CDR3 contains 13 residues. CDR1 SNHLY and CDR2 FYNNEI come from the germline V gene. The CDR3, as DNA: TGTGCCAGCAGCCAGGGACAGGGAAATGGCTACACCTTC. Protein product: CASSQGQGNGYTF.